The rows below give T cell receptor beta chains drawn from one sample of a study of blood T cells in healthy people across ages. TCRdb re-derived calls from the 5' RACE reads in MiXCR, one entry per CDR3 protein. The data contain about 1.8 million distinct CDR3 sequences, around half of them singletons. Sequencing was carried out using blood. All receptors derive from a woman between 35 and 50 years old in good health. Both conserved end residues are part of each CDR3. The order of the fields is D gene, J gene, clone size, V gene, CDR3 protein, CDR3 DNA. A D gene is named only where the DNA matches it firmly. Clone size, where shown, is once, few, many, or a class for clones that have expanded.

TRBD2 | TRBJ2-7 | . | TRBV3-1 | CASSPRDYNEQYF | TGTGCCAGCAGCCCCCGGGACTACAATGAGCAGTACTTC
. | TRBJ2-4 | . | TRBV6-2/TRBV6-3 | CASSYLGVVAKNIQYF | TGTGCCAGCAGTTACCTTGGGGTGGTAGCCAAAAACATTCAGTACTTC
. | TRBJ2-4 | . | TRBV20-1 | CSAPGGGTIDIQGIQYF | TGCAGTGCCCCAGGGGGAGGGACTATAGATATTCAGGGGATTCAGTACTTC
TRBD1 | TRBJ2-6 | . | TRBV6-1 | CASSPGQGATGANVLTF | TGTGCCAGCAGTCCCGGACAGGGGGCTACTGGGGCCAACGTCCTGACTTTC
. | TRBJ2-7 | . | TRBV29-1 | CSARHGGLYEQYF | TGCAGCGCACGTCACGGTGGGCTTTACGAGCAGTACTTC
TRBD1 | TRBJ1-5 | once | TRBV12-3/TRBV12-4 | CASSLRDRVQSAQHF | TGTGCCAGCAGTTTACGGGACAGGGTTCAATCGGCCCAGCATTTT
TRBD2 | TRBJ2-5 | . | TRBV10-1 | CASSDCLGSSRIAGKETQYF | TGCGCCAGCAGTGATTGCCTTGGGTCATCTAGGATAGCGGGGAAAGAGACCCAGTACTTC
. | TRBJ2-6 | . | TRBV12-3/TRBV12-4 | CASVRLAGANVLTF | TGTGCCAGCGTCCGTTTGGCTGGGGCCAACGTCCTGACTTTC
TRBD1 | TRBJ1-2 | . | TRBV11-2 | CASSSNRGRRYGYTF | TGTGCCAGCAGCTCAAACAGGGGGCGGAGATATGGCTACACCTTC
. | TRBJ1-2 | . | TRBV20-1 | CSARGPEPGLYGYTF | TGCAGTGCTAGGGGTCCGGAACCCGGGTTGTATGGCTACACCTTC
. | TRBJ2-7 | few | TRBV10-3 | CAISERVDSYEQYF | TGTGCCATCAGCGAGAGGGTCGACTCCTACGAGCAGTACTTC
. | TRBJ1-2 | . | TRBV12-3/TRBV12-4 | CASSFNHVLNGYTF | TGTGCCAGCAGTTTCAATCATGTACTGAATGGCTACACCTTC
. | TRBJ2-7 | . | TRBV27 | CASSAQGTLTSYEQYF | TGTGCCAGCAGTGCTCAGGGGACGTTAACTTCCTACGAGCAGTACTTC
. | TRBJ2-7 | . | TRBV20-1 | CSASSHGSSYEQYF | TGCAGTGCTAGTAGTCACGGGAGCTCCTACGAGCAGTACTTC
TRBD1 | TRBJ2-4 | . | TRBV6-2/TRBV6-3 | CATQAGTAKNIQYF | TGTGCCACCCAGGCCGGGACAGCAAAAAACATTCAGTACTTC
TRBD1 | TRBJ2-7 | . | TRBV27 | CASSPGGPNSYEQYF | TGTGCCAGCAGTCCAGGGGGACCAAATTCCTACGAGCAGTACTTC
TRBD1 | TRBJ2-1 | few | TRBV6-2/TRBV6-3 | CASGGQGASEVNEQFF | TGTGCCAGCGGGGGACAGGGGGCGAGCGAGGTGAATGAGCAGTTCTTC
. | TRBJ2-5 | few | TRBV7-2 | CASSLEGVGDLWQYF | TGTGCCAGCAGCTTAGAGGGGGTTGGGGACCTCTGGCAGTACTTC
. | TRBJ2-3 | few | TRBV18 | CASSPTVPGASTDTQYF | TGTGCCAGCTCACCCACGGTTCCGGGGGCTAGCACAGATACGCAGTATTTT
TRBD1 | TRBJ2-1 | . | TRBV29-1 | CSVDRIHEQFF | TGCAGCGTGGACAGGATCCATGAGCAGTTCTTC